This is a list of T cell receptor beta chains from one sample in a study of T-cell memory formation after mild COVID-19. Via MiXCR, TCRdb re-called the 5' RACE reads, giving one row per CDR3 protein. Of approximately 500,000 distinct CDR3 sequences detected, more than 20% appear once; the ten largest clones hold around 13%. Sequenced: PBMCs or a T cell subset sorted from them (not recorded which). All receptors come from an adult woman who had mild COVID-19 (a few samples of this study predate the infection). Cell type and time point are not known. Both conserved end residues are trimmed from each CDR3.

j_call | v_call | cdr3_aa
TRBJ1-4 | TRBV7-2 | ASRSVKAGEKLF
TRBJ2-7 | TRBV5-1 | ASSLVPFWGTGSYEQY
TRBJ1-1 | TRBV24-1 | ATSDFGMNTEAF
TRBJ1-1 | TRBV20-1 | SARDRTYTEAF
TRBJ2-3 | TRBV14 | ASSPRVSGGTDTQY
TRBJ1-5 | TRBV20-1 | SAISEGVGNQPQH
TRBJ2-3 | TRBV14 | ASSQQSGRGGFTDTQY
TRBJ1-1 | TRBV12-3/TRBV12-4 | ASRLNTANTEAF
TRBJ2-3 | TRBV29-1 | SVGGLAGILSTDTQY
TRBJ2-3 | TRBV7-2 | ASSYGPNPSTDTQY
TRBJ2-7 | TRBV2 | ASSEYRTDAYEQY
TRBJ2-4 | TRBV20-1 | SGEQDQNKNIQY
TRBJ2-7 | TRBV27 | ASRRDPGTASYEQY
TRBJ2-7 | TRBV12-3/TRBV12-4 | ASSPTGKSSYEQY
TRBJ2-3 | TRBV18 | ASRLAGAGDTQY
TRBJ2-5 | TRBV4-2 | ASSQVGTSKGETQY
TRBJ2-7 | TRBV13 | ASSSPESREQY
TRBJ2-7 | TRBV20-1 | SARDRNKDYEQY
TRBJ2-7 | TRBV30 | AWSASAGYEQY
TRBJ1-3 | TRBV20-1 | SVPGGPSGNTIY
TRBJ2-6 | TRBV9 | ASSAGASSGANVLT
TRBJ2-1 | TRBV29-1 | SAEQGDIYNEQF
TRBJ2-5 | TRBV12-3/TRBV12-4 | ASSLDGGGAGTQY
TRBJ2-2 | TRBV18 | ASSPKTGQNTGELF
TRBJ1-5 | TRBV7-3 | ASSLETGYNQPQH
TRBJ2-7 | TRBV5-6 | ASSRTEHSYEQY
TRBJ2-5 | TRBV7-2 | ASSRQQGARETQY
TRBJ2-3 | TRBV5-1 | ASSFSPTGGTDTQY
TRBJ2-1 | TRBV7-2 | ASSQGQGIYNEQF
TRBJ1-6 | TRBV7-2 | ASSFGTDNSPLH
TRBJ1-1 | TRBV20-1 | SASGAGHANTEAF
TRBJ1-2 | TRBV6-5 | ARPDRGHGYT
TRBJ2-1 | TRBV18 | ASSPREPKDNEQF
TRBJ2-3 | TRBV14 | ASSQDNRRLLFTDTQY
TRBJ1-2 | TRBV6-2/TRBV6-3 | ASSHAGAGYT
TRBJ2-1 | TRBV20-1 | SARPYLGASGRAGEQF
TRBJ2-3 | TRBV3-1 | ASTPKKVFGRGTDTQY
TRBJ2-1 | TRBV7-2 | ASNIERGFQF
TRBJ1-1 | TRBV7-9 | AGRVNTEAF
TRBJ2-2 | TRBV27 | ASRPGANTGELF
TRBJ1-2 | TRBV12-3/TRBV12-4 | ASSTRTSGYT
TRBJ1-2 | TRBV7-2 | ASSLVLQGTGYT
TRBJ2-2 | TRBV21-1 | ASPPKGANTGELF